The source of this TCR beta chain is a study of cytomegalovirus exposure and HLA in healthy donors. Amplification used 60 Vbeta primers and 13 Jbeta primers. TCRdb's copy holds only in-frame clones and misses some; the assay was immunoSEQ multiplex PCR. The data contain roughly 97,000 clones, 81% of them seen just once; the ten biggest clones take up more than 4.5%. Deletions cut 3 bases from V and 9 bases from J, with 17 bases between. The CDR3 runs to 15 residues. CDR1 and CDR2 from the germline V gene are MDHEN and SYDVKM. The receptor was isolated from a man between 40 and 49 years old in good health and CMV-seropositive. Input material: PBMCs. The chain carries TRBV28 and TRBJ1-4; D call uncertain. The CDR3 DNA reads TGTGCCAGCAGTTTCCGGCACGACCGGGTGAAAAAACTGTTTTTT. Its protein is CASSFRHDRVKKLFF. Variable domain in full (rest from reference TRBV28 and TRBJ1-4): DVKVTQSSRYLVKRTGEKVFLECVQDMDHENMFWYRQDPGLGLRLIYFSYDVKMKEKGDIPEGYSVSREKKERFSLILESASTNQTSMYLCASSFRHDRVKKLFFGSGTQLSVL.